The TCR beta chain described here comes from a study of T cell responses to AZD1222 COVID-19 vaccine (dated by TCRdb to 2020 to 2022). Some background on the complete study: A total of over 230 trial participants underwent TCR sequencing, of whom under 220 had received two doses of AZD1222 and about 25 had received two doses of the MenACWY control vaccine. Trial participants were enrolled by age into 18-55, 56-69 and 70-plus year subgroups, with approximately 160, 26 and 62 TCR-sequenced participants respectively.

From a lookup of the germline V gene (reference sequence), CDR1 and CDR2 are SEHNR and FQNEAQ. Unmatched junction bases come to 5, with V trimmed by 2 bases and J by 0 bases. Including cysteine and phenylalanine, the CDR3 has 17 amino acids. The CDR3 DNA has 51 bases and is translated from base 1. Worth noting for this clone: It has no known antigen specificity. Per-nucleotide qualities are absent, and no much larger clonotype sits a single base away.

According to the study, the label for this sample's time point signals: about 28 days (+/-7) after the second vaccine dose. AZD1222 recipients with second doses at about 4 weeks or about 12 weeks were pooled, because spike-specific TCR depth and breadth did not differ between schedules. The vaccinee samples were drawn from two UK trials, COV001 and COV002, one of which was a single-blind randomized controlled phase 2/3 trial testing AZD1222 (ChAdOx1 nCoV-19) in healthy adults. For TCRbeta chain sequencing, PBMC samples were collected from trial participants at day 0 and at day 28 after the second dose. Broad study findings and their caveats: Participants were mostly white British and included more females than males, and it was suggested by the authors that clonal diversity may have been underestimated. Reportedly, almost half of the unique spike-specific TCRs recognized epitopes lying outside the regions that are mutated in the B.1.351 and B.1.1.7 variants. The 56-69-year group was small, and its depth increase did not reach significance, likely because of low power. Because no day 14 peak-response samples were available, repertoires were characterized only after the peak T cell response. After two AZD1222 doses, both the breadth and the depth of spike-specific TCRs were significantly higher than at day 0 and than in MenACWY recipients. Conclusions about previously exposed vaccinees are limited, since just six AZD1222 recipients were seropositive for SARS-CoV-2 at baseline. CD4 TCRs associated with the vaccine covered the entire spike protein, and the dominant responses were in regions 160-218 and 743-854.

The CDR3 regions of human TCRbeta chains were subjected to immunosequencing. Processing in the source paper ran as follows. TCRs in the repertoires were compared against a reference library of SARS-CoV-2-specific TCRs that had been generated with the MIRA antigen-specificity platform. Breadth was defined as the fraction of unique TCRs that were SARS-CoV-2-associated, and depth was defined as the fraction of total T cells that were SARS-CoV-2-associated. Using the MIRA data, each spike-specific TCR was mapped to the spike region that the TCR reacts to and placed in a CD4 or CD8 class. Log10-transformed breadth and depth values were compared by one-way ANOVA with Sidak's multiple comparisons tests. Sourced from immuneACCESS, this table was stored by TCRdb with only in-frame sequences that have V and J called. A share of the clones is absent; for the studies checked, an unresolved V gene accounts for under half, and the remainder has no known explanation. V, J and clone size derive from that table, while D and trimming were established from the DNA sequence. The sample has approximately 100,000 clones on record, about 89% of them singletons. Roughly 10% of the sample comes from the top ten.

This receptor was identified in an adult who received the AZD1222 COVID-19 vaccine. The source material was peripheral blood, sampled 28 days after the second AZD1222 dose. Recombination joined TRBV7-9 with TRBJ2-1, with 9 bases in between that match TRBD2. This receptor has the CDR3 CASSLRAGGSSYNEQFF. The DNA sequence is TGTGCCAGCAGCTTACGGGCGGGAGGGAGCTCCTACAATGAGCAGTTCTTC.